This TCR beta chain is drawn from a study of blood T cell repertoires in COVID-19. As handled by the study authors: Amplification from reference gene primers served as the basis for estimated nucleated cell counts. The table came from immunoSEQ multiplex PCR; TCRdb's copy has only in-frame clones and leaves some out. V and J calls and clone size come straight from that table; D and trimming were deduced from the DNA. Of 280,000 or so clones in the sample, roughly 86% were seen once. Germline V lookup: CDR1 LNHDA, CDR2 SQIVND (reference sequence). The V end was cut by 3 bases, the J end by 9 bases, with 8 bases between. CDR3 length equals 12 residues.

The sample was peripheral blood. The V gene is TRBV19, the J gene TRBJ2-2; D is perhaps TRBD2 (6 bases). The sequence was obtained from a young man with active or convalescent COVID-19. The CDR3: CASSIGGRELFF. The CDR3, as DNA: TGTGCCAGTAGTATTGGGGGGAGGGAGCTGTTTTTT.